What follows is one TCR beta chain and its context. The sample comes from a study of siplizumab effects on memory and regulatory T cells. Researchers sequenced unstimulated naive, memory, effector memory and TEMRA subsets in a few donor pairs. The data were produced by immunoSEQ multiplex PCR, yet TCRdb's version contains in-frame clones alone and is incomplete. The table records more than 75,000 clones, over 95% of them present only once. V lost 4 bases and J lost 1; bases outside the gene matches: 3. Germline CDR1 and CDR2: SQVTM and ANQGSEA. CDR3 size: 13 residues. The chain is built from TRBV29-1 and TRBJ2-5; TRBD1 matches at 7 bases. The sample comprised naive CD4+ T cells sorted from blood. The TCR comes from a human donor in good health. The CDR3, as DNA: TGCAGCGTTGTGGGACAGACCCAAGAGACCCAGTACTTC. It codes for CSVVGQTQETQYF.